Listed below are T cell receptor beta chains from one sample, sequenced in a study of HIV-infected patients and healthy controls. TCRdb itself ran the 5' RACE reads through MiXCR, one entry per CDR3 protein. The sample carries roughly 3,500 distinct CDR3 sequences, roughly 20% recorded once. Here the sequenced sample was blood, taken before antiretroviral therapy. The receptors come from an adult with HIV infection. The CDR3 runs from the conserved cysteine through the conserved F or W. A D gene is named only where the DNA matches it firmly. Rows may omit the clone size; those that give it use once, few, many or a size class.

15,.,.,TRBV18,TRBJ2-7,TGTGCCAGCTCACGGGTCCAGGTCTCAATATACGAGCAGTACTTC,CASSRVQVSIYEQYF
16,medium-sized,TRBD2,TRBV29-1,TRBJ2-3,TGCAGCGCCGTTGTAGCGGGGCCATCCGCAACAGATACGCAGTATTTT,CSAVVAGPSATDTQYF
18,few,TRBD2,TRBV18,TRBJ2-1,TGTGCCAGCTCACAAGCCTTCCCGACTAGCGGGGGTTACAATGAGCAGTTCTTC,CASSQAFPTSGGYNEQFF
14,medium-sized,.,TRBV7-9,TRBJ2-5,TGTGCCAGCAGCCCCGGGCCCAACCAAGAGACCCAGTACTTC,CASSPGPNQETQYF
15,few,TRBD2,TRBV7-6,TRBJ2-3,TGTGCCAGCACCAAAACGGGGACTAGCAAAGATACGCAGTATTTT,CASTKTGTSKDTQYF
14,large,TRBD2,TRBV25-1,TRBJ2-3,TGTGCCAGCAGTGTCGGGGGGGCCACAGATACGCAGTATTTT,CASSVGGATDTQYF
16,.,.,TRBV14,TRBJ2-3,TGTGCCAGCAGCCAAGATTTGGGCAGCCCTATGGATACGCAGTATTTT,CASSQDLGSPMDTQYF
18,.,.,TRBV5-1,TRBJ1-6,TGCGCCAGCAGCAGAGAACCGGGACCGCTGATGTATAATTCACCCCTCCACTTT,CASSREPGPLMYNSPLHF
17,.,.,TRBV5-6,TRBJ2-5,TGTGCCAGCAGCTTGGAGTCCGGGGGTATCCTTCAAGAGACCCAGTACTTC,CASSLESGGILQETQYF
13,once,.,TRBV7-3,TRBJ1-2,TGTGCCAGCAGCTTAAACCCCGGCTATGGCTACACCTTC,CASSLNPGYGYTF
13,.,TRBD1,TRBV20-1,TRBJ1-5,TGCAGTGCGCGGACAGGGGGCGGTCAGCCCCAGCATTTT,CSARTGGGQPQHF
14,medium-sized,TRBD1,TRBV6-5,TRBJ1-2,TGTGCCAGCAGTGAAACAGGGGGCGCCCCTGGCTACACCTTC,CASSETGGAPGYTF
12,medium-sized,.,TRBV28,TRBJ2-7,TGTGCCAGCAGTTCTCCATACTACGAGCAGTACTTC,CASSSPYYEQYF
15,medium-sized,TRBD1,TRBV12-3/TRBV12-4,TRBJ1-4,TGTGCCAGCAGTTCCACTACAGGGGCGGAGGAAAAACTGTTTTTT,CASSSTTGAEEKLFF
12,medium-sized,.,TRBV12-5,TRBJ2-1,TGTGCTAGTGGTTTGGAGGTTGATGAGCAGTTCTTC,CASGLEVDEQFF
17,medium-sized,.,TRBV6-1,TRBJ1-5,TGTGCCAGCACCGACCTGGAGGGGTGGGGCGTCAATCAGCCCCAGCATTTT,CASTDLEGWGVNQPQHF
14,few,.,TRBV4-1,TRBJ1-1,TGCGCCAGCAGCCGCCCCCGGGGGTATACTGAAGCTTTCTTT,CASSRPRGYTEAFF
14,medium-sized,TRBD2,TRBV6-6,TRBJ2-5,TGTGCCAGCAATTCCCTAGCGGGATCCGGTCCCCAGTACTTC,CASNSLAGSGPQYF
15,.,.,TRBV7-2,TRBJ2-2,TGTGCCAGCAGCCCAGGGGCCGTTTACACCGGGGAGCTGTTTTTT,CASSPGAVYTGELFF
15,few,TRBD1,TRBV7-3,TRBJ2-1,TGTGCCAGCAGCGTCGGGACAGGGGCTTACAATGAGCAGTTCTTC,CASSVGTGAYNEQFF
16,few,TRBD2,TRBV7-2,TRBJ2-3,TGTGCCAGCAGCTTACTAGCGGGGGTCCCCACAGATACGCAGTATTTT,CASSLLAGVPTDTQYF
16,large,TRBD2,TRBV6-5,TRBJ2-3,TGTGCCAGCATTCAAGGACTAGCGGGGAGGGGGTATACGCAGTATTTT,CASIQGLAGRGYTQYF
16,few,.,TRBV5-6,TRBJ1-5,TGTGCCAGCAGCCCTGGGGGGGTGTTAGGCCATCAGCCCCAGCATTTT,CASSPGGVLGHQPQHF
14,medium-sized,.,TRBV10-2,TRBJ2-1,TGCGCCAGCAGTGGAGGGGGCTCCTACAATGAGCAGTTCTTC,CASSGGGSYNEQFF
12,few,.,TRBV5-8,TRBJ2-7,TGTGCCAGCAGCTTGCCAACCGTCGAGCAGTACTTC,CASSLPTVEQYF
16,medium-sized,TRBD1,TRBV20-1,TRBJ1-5,TGCAGTGCGCCCATCAGGGGGAGGGAGTCAAATCAGCCCCAGCATTTT,CSAPIRGRESNQPQHF
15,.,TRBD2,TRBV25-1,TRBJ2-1,TGTGCCAGCAGTGATACAGCGGGGGGCTACAATGAGCAGTTCTTC,CASSDTAGGYNEQFF
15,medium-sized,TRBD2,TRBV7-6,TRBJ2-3,TGTGCCAGCAGCTTTAGCGGGGGGGCGGAAGATACGCAGTATTTT,CASSFSGGAEDTQYF
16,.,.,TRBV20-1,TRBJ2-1,TGCAGTGCTAGTAGGCTATCGGGTGGGCTGGACAATGAGCAGTTCTTC,CSASRLSGGLDNEQFF
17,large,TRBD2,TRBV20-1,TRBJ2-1,TGCAGTCCTAAAATTAGCGGGGGGGCTATGGAGTACAATGAGCAGTTCTTC,CSPKISGGAMEYNEQFF
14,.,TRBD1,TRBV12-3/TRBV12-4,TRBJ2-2,TGTGCCAGCAGTTTACAGGGGGCAACCGGGGAGCTGTTTTTT,CASSLQGATGELFF
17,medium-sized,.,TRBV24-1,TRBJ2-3,TGTGCCACCAGTGATTTGCCGGGACAAGGAAGCACAGATACGCAGTATTTT,CATSDLPGQGSTDTQYF
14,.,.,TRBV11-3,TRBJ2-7,TGTGCCAGCAGCTTACCCGGCAGGGGCAACGAGCAGTACTTC,CASSLPGRGNEQYF
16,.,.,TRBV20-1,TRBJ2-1,TGCAGTGCTAGAGAGGGGGAGGACTTGACCTACAATGAGCAGTTCTTC,CSAREGEDLTYNEQFF
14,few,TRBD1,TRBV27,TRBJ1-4,TGTGCCAGCAGTATACAGGGGAGACGTGAAAAACTGTTTTTT,CASSIQGRREKLFF
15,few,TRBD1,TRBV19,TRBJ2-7,TGTGCCAGTAGACTTCCGGGGACAGGGGGCTGGGAGCAGTACTTC,CASRLPGTGGWEQYF
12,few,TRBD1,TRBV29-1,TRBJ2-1,TGCAGCGTGTCCGGGACAGGGGCGCTGCAGTTCTTC,CSVSGTGALQFF
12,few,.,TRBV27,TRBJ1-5,TGTGCCAGCAGTTCATTTGGACAGCCCCAGCATTTT,CASSSFGQPQHF
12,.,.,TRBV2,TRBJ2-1,TGTGCCAGCGGGGACAACTACAATGAGCAGTTCTTC,CASGDNYNEQFF
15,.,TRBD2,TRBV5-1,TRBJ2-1,TGCGCCAGCAGCTTGGACGGGGGGGCCTACAATGAGCAGTTCTTC,CASSLDGGAYNEQFF
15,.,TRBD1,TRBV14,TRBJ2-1,TGTGCCAGCAGCCTCCCCGGACAGGGATATTTAGAGCAGTTCTTC,CASSLPGQGYLEQFF
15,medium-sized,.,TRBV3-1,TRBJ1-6,TGTGCCAGCAGCCTGGACAGCGCGAGGCCCTCACCCCTCCACTTT,CASSLDSARPSPLHF